The present TCR beta chain was sequenced within a study of blood T cell repertoires in COVID-19. TCRdb's copy holds only in-frame clones and misses some; the assay was immunoSEQ multiplex PCR. The sample lists over 150,000 clones, roughly 84% seen once, with about 6.9% in the top ten. The CDR3 is 15 amino acids. Germline-derived CDR1 and CDR2 are SGHRS and YFSETQ. Trimming left V 0 bases short and J 0 bases short, with 7 bases between. This TCR came from a man older than 75 with COVID-19, enrolled during active disease. Specimen: peripheral blood. The chain uses TRBV5-1 and TRBJ2-1; D ambiguous. CDR3 protein: CASSLARSSYNEQFF. In nucleotides, the CDR3 is TGCGCCAGCAGCTTGGCGCGAAGCTCCTACAATGAGCAGTTCTTC.